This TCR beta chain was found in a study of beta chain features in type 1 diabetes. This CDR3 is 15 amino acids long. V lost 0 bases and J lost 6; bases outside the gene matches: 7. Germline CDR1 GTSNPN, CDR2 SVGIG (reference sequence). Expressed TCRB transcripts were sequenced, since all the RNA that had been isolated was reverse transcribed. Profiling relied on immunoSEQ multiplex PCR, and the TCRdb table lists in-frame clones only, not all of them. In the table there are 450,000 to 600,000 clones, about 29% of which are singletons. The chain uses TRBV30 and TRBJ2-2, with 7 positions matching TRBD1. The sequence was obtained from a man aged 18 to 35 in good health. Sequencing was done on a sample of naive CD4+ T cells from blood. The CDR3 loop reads CAWSVQGSVAGELFF. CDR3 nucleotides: TGTGCCTGGAGTGTACAGGGGTCGGTCGCCGGGGAGCTGTTTTTT.